Below, 3 T cell receptor beta chains from the same sample are listed, as sequenced in a study of spatial heterogeneity in lung cancer. Described time point: sample taken at primary tumor resection. MiXCR, applied by TCRdb to the 5' RACE reads, yields one record per CDR3 protein. The data hold some 10,000 distinct CDR3 sequences, with approximately 5.1% observed a single time. Antigen specificity for these receptors is unknown. The study, taken as a whole, reports: Higher tumor mutation counts went along with higher counts of expanded intratumoral alpha and beta TCRs.

The specimen was lung tumor tissue, collected at surgery. The source is a male donor with early-stage non-small cell lung cancer.

This clonotype was observed at least ten times. The chain carries TRBV7-9 and TRBJ1-2; perhaps TRBD1 as D (5 bases). This CDR3 is 15 amino acids long. The V and J ends lost 5 bases and 4 bases respectively, with 17 bases between them. Germline V gene data show CDR1 as SEHNR and CDR2 as FQNEAQ (reference sequence). The CDR3 DNA is TGTGCCAGCAGCCAAGGACAAATGAACGCCTATGGCTACACCTTC. Amino acid sequence: CASSQGQMNAYGYTF.

This clonotype was observed many times. The V call is TRBV12-3 or TRBV12-4, the J call TRBJ2-1, with 9 bases aligning to TRBD2. CDR3 length equals 15 residues. J gave up 7 bases and V 3 bases, and 7 bases lay outside the gene matches. CDR3 DNA sequence: TGTGCCAGCAGTTTTTCCAGCGGGAGGTCGAATGAGCAGTTCTTC. This codes for CASSFSSGRSNEQFF.

This clonotype was seen many times. This CDR3 is CASSGPQTFSYEQYF. CDR3 sequence (DNA): TGTGCCAGCAGTGGCCCCCAAACGTTCTCCTACGAGCAGTACTTC. V usage is TRBV6-1 and J usage is TRBJ2-7, with D uncertain. The V gene lost 4 bases and the J gene lost 0 bases, with 13 bases spanning the gap. The germline V gene encodes CDR1 MNHNS and CDR2 SASEGT. This CDR3 has 15 amino acids.